These 16 T cell receptor beta chains were sequenced from one sample in a study of T cell responses to AZD1222 COVID-19 vaccine. TCRdb keeps only in-frame clones here, not all; method: immunoSEQ multiplex PCR. The table shows some 110,000 clones, with just over 85% occurring only once. The material was peripheral blood, obtained 28 days after the second AZD1222 dose. These receptors all stem from an adult who received the AZD1222 COVID-19 vaccine.

V and J are TRBV27 and TRBJ2-7, with 7 positions matching TRBD2. This CDR3 is 14 amino acids long. Germline values: CDR1 MNHEY, CDR2 SMNVEV (reference sequence). V lost 6 bases and J lost 4; bases outside the gene matches: 9. CDR3 region: CASSFGLVKYEQYF. The CDR3 DNA reads TGTGCCAGCAGCTTTGGACTAGTCAAATACGAGCAGTACTTC.

V and J are TRBV4-1 and TRBJ2-2; 7 nucleotides align to TRBD1. The trim removed 6 bases at V and 0 bases at J, leaving 10 bases unmatched. Germline values: CDR1 MGHRA, CDR2 YSYEKL. This CDR3 region has 17 residues. CDR3 region: CASRPGTARTNTGELFF. CDR3 sequence (DNA): TGCGCCAGCAGACCCGGGACAGCTAGGACGAACACCGGGGAGCTGTTTTTT.

The V call is TRBV30, the J call TRBJ2-7; 11 bases map to TRBD1. Looked up from germline, CDR1 is GTSNPN and CDR2 is SVGIG (reference sequence). Losses at the gene ends were 4 bases for V and 5 bases for J; bases not matched to a gene: 4. The length of the CDR3 is 13 residues. The CDR3 DNA is TGTGCCTGGATTCCGGGACAGGGGGACGAGCAGTACTTC. Residues: CAWIPGQGDEQYF.

Turning to this clone: Other DNA sequences in this sample translate to the same CDR3. The V gene is TRBV12-3 or TRBV12-4, the J gene TRBJ2-6; D is uncertain. The CDR3 extends over 13 amino acids. Trimming left V 4 bases short and J 1 base short, with 2 bases between. Here the CDR3 DNA reads TGTGCCAGCAGTTCTTCTGGGGCCAACGTCCTGACTTTC. As protein: CASSSSGANVLTF.

This clone was found a few times. J is TRBJ1-1 and V is TRBV5-6; 9 bases align to TRBD1. V dropped 5 bases and J dropped 1; count of bases not matched to a gene: 3. This CDR3 region has 14 residues. CDR1 is SGHDT, CDR2 YYEEEE, per germline. This chain's CDR3 is CASRRDRENTEAFF. The CDR3 nucleotides are TGTGCCAGCAGACGGGACAGGGAGAACACTGAAGCTTTCTTT.

This chain joins TRBV19 and TRBJ1-4; TRBD1 is a possible D gene (5 bases). The CDR3 runs 15 residues. V lost 1 base, J lost 5 bases, and 11 bases lay in between. Germline V gives CDR1 LNHDA, CDR2 SQIVND (reference sequence). This chain's CDR3 is CASSIGRQRNEKLFF. The CDR3 DNA is TGTGCCAGTAGTATAGGGAGACAGCGGAATGAAAAACTGTTTTTT.

In its sample, this clone was seen once. The CDR3, as DNA: TGCGCCAGCAGTGAGTCGATATGGGGCAGCGACACTGAAGCTTTCTTT. Translation: CASSESIWGSDTEAFF. The chain is built from TRBV10-1 and TRBJ1-1, with D tentatively TRBD1 (5 bases). The germline CDR1 and CDR2 sequences are WNHNN and SYGVQD (reference sequence). The ends were cut back, 0 bases at V and 3 bases at J, with 14 bases in the middle. The CDR3 extends over 16 amino acids.

The rearrangement joins TRBV12-3 or TRBV12-4 to TRBJ1-2, with no clear D. The ends were cut back, 5 bases at V and 8 bases at J, with 15 bases in the middle. The CDR3 length is 13 residues. The CDR3 protein is CASSDRGLGGYTF. Here the CDR3 DNA reads TGTGCCAGCAGTGACCGAGGGTTGGGGGGCTACACCTTC.

The V and J genes are TRBV6-5 and TRBJ1-4; D not certain. CDR1 and CDR2 (germline): MNHEY, SVGAGI. V gave up 4 bases and J gave up 4 bases, with 1 base separating them. The CDR3 totals 11 residues. The CDR3: CASSFNEKLFF. The CDR3 nucleotides are TGTGCCAGCAGTTTTAATGAAAAACTGTTTTTT.

This clone was observed once. The chain employs TRBV20-1 and TRBJ2-4; 9 bases agree with TRBD2. The J segment lost 11 bases and the V segment lost 3 bases, leaving 14 bases of the junction unmatched. This CDR3 has 15 amino acids. Looked up from germline, CDR1 is DFQATT and CDR2 is SNEGSKA (reference sequence). CDR3 amino acids: CSASSLAGTPGVQYF. The DNA for the CDR3 is TGCAGTGCTAGTTCTCTAGCGGGGACCCCAGGGGTTCAGTACTTC.

The chain combines TRBV6-5 with TRBJ1-2; no firm D call. Per the germline V gene, CDR1 is MNHEY and CDR2 is SVGAGI. V dropped 8 bases and J dropped 5 bases, with 9 bases sitting between them. The CDR3 extends over 11 amino acids. The CDR3 nucleotides read TGTGCCAGCCGCAAGTATTATGGCTACACCTTC. It codes for CASRKYYGYTF.

This clone has a single count. This chain joins TRBV11-2 and TRBJ2-2; D ambiguous. V lost 0 bases and J 4 bases, leaving 15 bases between the germline ends. There are 17 residues in the CDR3. Germline loops: CDR1 SGHAT, CDR2 FQNNGV. Here the CDR3 reads CASSLDVSRRSTGELFF. In DNA form, the CDR3 reads TGTGCCAGCAGCTTAGACGTGAGCAGGCGAAGCACCGGGGAGCTGTTTTTT.

The chain joins TRBV21-1 to TRBJ2-1; TRBD1 is taken as the D call from the table, unchecked against the DNA. TRBV21-1 is assigned pseudogene status. This CDR3 has 16 residues. The CDR3 nucleotides read TGTGCCAGCAGCTCCCGAGGCAGGGATTCGTTCGATGAGCAGTTCTTC. As protein: CASSSRGRDSFDEQFF.

The chain is built from TRBV4-1 and TRBJ2-7; 8 nucleotides align to TRBD1. Germline V gene data show CDR1 as MGHRA and CDR2 as YSYEKL. Trimming cost V 4 bases and J 5 bases; bases outside gene matches: 10. This CDR3 contains 15 residues. Written as DNA, the CDR3 is TGCGCCAGCAGCCGGAGCCAGGGGGCTCTCAACGAGCAGTACTTC. Translating it yields CASSRSQGALNEQYF.

The rearrangement uses TRBV5-5 and TRBJ2-3; 7 nucleotides line up with TRBD2. The CDR3 totals 15 residues. Germline loops: CDR1 SGHKS, CDR2 YYEKEE (reference sequence). J was trimmed by 1 base and V by 0 bases; bases with no gene match: 2. CDR3 loop: CASSLALAGTDTQYF. CDR3 sequence (DNA): TGTGCCAGCAGCTTGGCGCTAGCGGGCACAGATACGCAGTATTTT.

J is TRBJ2-1 and V is TRBV19, with 8 nucleotides matching TRBD2. The CDR3 length is 13 residues. With 6 bases clipped from V and 12 bases from J, the junction kept 10 bases outside the gene matches. Germline CDR1 and CDR2: LNHDA and SQIVND (reference sequence). CDR3 region: CASSSRSGVGQFF. The DNA for the CDR3 is TGTGCCAGTAGCTCCCGTAGCGGGGTCGGGCAGTTCTTC.